The 19 T cell receptor beta chains reported below all come from one sample, sequenced in a study of T cell responses to AZD1222 COVID-19 vaccine. TCRdb's table, derived via immunoSEQ multiplex PCR, lists solely in-frame clones and lacks some. Of roughly 150,000 clones in the sample, 85% to 95% were seen once. The sequencing here drew on peripheral blood, taken on day 0 of AZD1222 vaccination. These receptors were taken from an adult in good health.

The chain has TRBV11-3 and TRBJ1-6; D not certain. Germline CDR1 and CDR2: SGHNT and YENEEA. This CDR3 is 13 amino acids long. Trimming took 0 bases from V and 7 from J, leaving 4 bases between them. CDR3 DNA: TGTGCCAGCAGCTTAGATGAGAATTCACCCCTCCACTTT. Translation: CASSLDENSPLHF.

This clone was found once. The CDR3 reads CASSLGGSGVNTGELFF. CDR3 nucleotides: TGTGCCAGCAGCTTAGGGGGATCGGGAGTTAACACCGGGGAGCTGTTTTTT. The chain employs TRBV7-2 and TRBJ2-2; a possible D gene is TRBD2 (6 bases). The germline gives CDR1 SGHTA, CDR2 FQGNSA. Trimming stripped 1 base from V and 2 bases from J, with 14 bases between. The CDR3 length is 17 residues.

J is TRBJ1-2 and V is TRBV5-1, with 7 positions matching TRBD1. J lost 1 base, V lost 2 bases, and 8 bases had no gene match. The CDR3 is 16 residues long. CDR1 is SGHRS, CDR2 YFSETQ, per germline. CDR3 nucleotides: TGCGCCAGCAGCTTCGAGACGGCAGGGGGTAACTATGGCTACACCTTC. Encoded protein: CASSFETAGGNYGYTF.

The CDR3 region has the DNA TGTGCCAGTAGTCCAGGGACAGGGAAAGGCAATCAGCCCCAGCATTTT. As protein: CASSPGTGKGNQPQHF. The chain is built from TRBV19 and TRBJ1-5, with TRBD1 matching 9 bases. The V segment lost 5 bases and the J segment 2 bases; nucleotides outside the gene matches: 7. The CDR3 totals 16 residues. Germline loops: CDR1 LNHDA, CDR2 SQIVND (reference sequence).

This clone was recorded only once. The chain is built from TRBV12-3 or TRBV12-4 and TRBJ2-7; D call uncertain. The CDR3 contains 13 residues. V was pared by 5 bases and J by 4 bases, with 12 bases between. CDR3 DNA: TGTGCCAGCAGTACCCTTCTGAAGTACGAGCAGTACTTC. Translated: CASSTLLKYEQYF.

The chain recombines TRBV20-1 with TRBJ1-1; TRBD1 is a possible D gene (6 bases). CDR3 length equals 11 residues. V shed 5 bases and J shed 4 bases, with 8 bases lying between them. Germline V gene data show CDR1 as DFQATT and CDR2 as SNEGSKA (reference sequence). The CDR3 region is CSAAGVTEAFF. CDR3 nucleotide sequence: TGCAGTGCTGCAGGGGTCACTGAAGCTTTCTTT.

As DNA, the CDR3 is TGCGCCAGCAGCGGGACAGGGATTGGTGGCTACACCTTC. Protein: CASSGTGIGGYTF. The V call is TRBV5-1, the J call TRBJ1-2; 9 bases agree with TRBD1. This CDR3 has 13 residues. V was pared by 4 bases and J by 7 bases, with 5 bases of the junction left unmatched. Per the germline V gene, CDR1 is SGHRS and CDR2 is YFSETQ.

The rearrangement uses TRBV6-5 and TRBJ1-6; 9 bases agree with TRBD1. V shed 6 bases, J shed 7 bases, and the junction held 1 base outside the gene matches. There are 13 residues in the CDR3. From germline, CDR1 is MNHEY and CDR2 SVGAGI. The DNA for the CDR3 is TGTGCCAGCAGAGACAGGGGGAATTCACCCCTCCACTTT. Translation: CASRDRGNSPLHF.

Of note for this clone: Its ends do not fully match the called genes, so a read error is possible. The rearrangement uses TRBV7-7 and TRBJ2-2, with 7 bases identical to TRBD1. From germline, CDR1 is SSHAT and CDR2 FNYEAQ (reference sequence). The CDR3 loop spans 17 amino acids. In nucleotides, the CDR3 is TGTGCTAGCAGCCCCGGCCGGGACAGCGAGCACACCGGGGAGCTGTTTTTT. It specifies CASSPGRDSEHTGELFF.

The V gene is TRBV11-2, the J gene TRBJ1-5, with 9 bases lining up with TRBD1. There are 14 residues in the CDR3. Germline CDR1 SGHAT, CDR2 FQNNGV. V gave up 8 bases and J gave up 7 bases; unmatched junction bases: 9. The CDR3 spells CASSRGGTGQPQHF. The CDR3 DNA is TGTGCCAGCTCGAGGGGAGGGACAGGGCAGCCCCAGCATTTT. The whole variable domain, remainder taken from reference TRBV11-2 and TRBJ1-5, is EAGVAQSPRYKIIEKRQSVAFWCNPISGHATLYWYQQILGQGPKLLIQFQNNGVVDDSQLPKDRFSAERLKGVDSTLKIQPAKLEDSAVYLCASSRGGTGQPQHFGDGTRLSIL.

This clone was counted only a few times. The chain uses TRBV9 and TRBJ2-3, with D hard to call. Trimming left V 2 bases short and J 0 bases short, with 10 bases between. The germline CDR1 and CDR2 sequences are SGDLS and YYNGEE. There are 15 residues in the CDR3. The CDR3 coding sequence is TGTGCCAGCAGCGTGTTCATTTCTAGCACAGATACGCAGTATTTT. Its translation: CASSVFISSTDTQYF.

The gene calls are TRBV15 and TRBJ2-7; no clear D gene. CDR3 length: 13 amino acids. Trimming removed 7 bases from V and 2 bases from J, with 12 bases in between. CDR1 and CDR2 from the germline V gene are LNHNV and YYDKDF (reference sequence). The CDR3, as DNA: TGTGCCACCAAAGTTGGCGACACCTACGAGCAGTACTTC. It yields the protein CATKVGDTYEQYF.

The chain links TRBV5-5 to TRBJ1-2, with D uncertain. Trimming removed 1 base from V and 2 bases from J, with 9 bases in between. In germline, CDR1 is SGHKS, CDR2 YYEKEE (reference sequence). This CDR3 region has 14 residues. The CDR3 region is CASSLSQRNYGYTF. CDR3 coding DNA: TGTGCCAGCAGCTTGTCACAGCGAAACTATGGCTACACCTTC.

The chain uses TRBV19 and TRBJ2-7; TRBD1 or TRBD2 may be the D gene (5 bases each). Looked up from germline, CDR1 is LNHDA and CDR2 is SQIVND (reference sequence). V was shortened by 3 bases and J by 3 bases, with 15 bases between the two germline ends. CDR3 length equals 15 residues. In DNA, the CDR3 is TGTGCCAGTAGTATCGGAATCGGGGCGGGCTACGAGCAGTACTTC. Translated, it gives CASSIGIGAGYEQYF.

The rearrangement links TRBV6-5 to TRBJ2-7; a weak D match, TRBD2 (6 bases). In germline, CDR1 is MNHEY, CDR2 SVGAGI. The CDR3 runs to 14 residues. Trimming pared 6 bases from V and 0 bases from J, leaving 12 bases between. CDR3 sequence reads: CASSSGPSSYEQYF. The CDR3 DNA reads as TGTGCCAGCAGCAGCGGGCCCTCCTCCTACGAGCAGTACTTC.

This clone was detected only once. This chain uses TRBV18 with TRBJ1-1; D not resolved. Per the germline V gene, CDR1 is KGHSH and CDR2 is LQKENI. This CDR3 has 16 amino acids. With 3 bases removed from V and 3 bases from J, the gap between germline ends came to 17 bases. The CDR3 nucleotides read TGTGCCAGCTCACCCCGGCAGTGGCCGGAGGACACTGAAGCTTTCTTT. Its protein product is CASSPRQWPEDTEAFF.

This chain uses TRBV12-3 or TRBV12-4 with TRBJ1-1; D uncertain. The CDR3 sequence is 13 residues long. V dropped 7 bases and J dropped 7 bases, with 16 bases sitting between them. CDR3 in DNA: TGTGCCAGCACCACCGGGGTTATACATGAAGCTTTCTTT. Translation gives CASTTGVIHEAFF.

The chain couples TRBV29-1 to TRBJ2-1; 8 nucleotides line up with TRBD1. Germline-derived CDR1 and CDR2 are SQVTM and ANQGSEA. The CDR3 runs to 13 residues. V trimming: 3 bases; J trimming: 8 bases; junction bases outside the gene matches: 6. The CDR3 region has the DNA TGCAGCGTTGACTGGACAGGGCTGGATGAGCAGTTCTTC. Its translation: CSVDWTGLDEQFF.

V gene TRBV5-6 combines with J gene TRBJ2-3, with a tentative D call TRBD2 (5 bases). CDR3 length equals 15 residues. Germline-derived CDR1 and CDR2 are SGHDT and YYEEEE. The germline V and J ends were trimmed by 7 bases and 0 bases, with 15 bases remaining between them. CDR3 region: CASYNDYSSTDTQYF. The CDR3 DNA reads as TGTGCCAGCTACAACGACTACTCTAGCACAGATACGCAGTATTTT.